One and the same sample provided the 3 T cell receptor beta chains below, sequenced in a study of a mutant IDH1 vaccine in newly diagnosed glioma. The method was immunoSEQ multiplex PCR; TCRdb's version includes in-frame clones alone and lacks a portion of them. The profile shows roughly 41,000 clones, roughly 89% of them singletons. Time point described: baseline, week 1 (first vaccination visit). Indicated treatment: pre-vaccination baseline after standard-of-care therapy. This material consisted of PBMCs, taken from a glioma patient treated with radiotherapy, temozolomide or both. The receptors stem from a man in his late teens or twenties with glioma.

The chain is built from TRBV18 and TRBJ1-1; TRBD1 agrees at 9 bases. Losses at the gene ends were 6 bases for V and 4 bases for J; bases not matched to a gene: 9. Germline V CDR1 and CDR2: KGHSH, LQKENI. The CDR3 has 15 residues. This chain's CDR3 is CASSLRTGAITEAFF. As DNA, the CDR3 is TGTGCCAGCTCTCTTCGGACAGGGGCGATCACTGAAGCTTTCTTT.

This clone appeared a single time. The chain has TRBV14 and TRBJ2-7; D is ambiguous. Trimming took 4 bases from V and 5 from J, leaving 15 bases between them. Germline loops: CDR1 SGHDN, CDR2 FVKESK. The CDR3 is 14 residues long. In DNA form, the CDR3 reads TGTGCCAGCAGCCGACCCGGGCGCTTTAACGAGCAGTACTTC. Its protein product is CASSRPGRFNEQYF.

This chain uses TRBV2 with TRBJ2-5; D perhaps matches TRBD2 (5 bases). CDR3 length equals 12 residues. Trimming left V 8 bases short and J 2 bases short, with 9 bases between. CDR1 is SNHLY and CDR2 is FYNNEI in the germline V gene. The CDR3 DNA reads as TGTGCCAGCGAACTAGAACAAGAGACCCAGTACTTC. It translates to CASELEQETQYF.